This is a list of T cell receptor beta chains from one sample in a study of cytotoxic CD8 clonotypes in ibrutinib-treated CLL. Data came from immunoSEQ multiplex PCR; TCRdb stores just in-frame clones and leaves some out. The profile shows approximately 140,000 clones, 91% of them singletons. The source was PBMCs, collected after 12 months of ibrutinib treatment. These receptors originate from a human donor with chronic lymphocytic leukemia. The CDR3 runs from the conserved cysteine through the conserved F or W. Each record gives: clone size, D gene, J gene, V gene, CDR3 protein. A D gene is named only where the DNA matches it firmly. The size field is filled for only some rows; it gives once, few, many or a size class.

NA,TRBD2,TRBJ2-3,TRBV5-4,CASSGGLAGVGADTQYF
NA,NA,TRBJ1-1,TRBV18,CASSPNPGERFGFF
NA,TRBD1,TRBJ2-3,TRBV9,CASSAGTVEYTQYF
once,NA,TRBJ2-1,TRBV7-2,CASRSSSYNEQFF
NA,TRBD2,TRBJ2-1,TRBV7-3,CASSLSASGIPGFYNEQFF
NA,TRBD1,TRBJ1-5,TRBV5-5,CASSWGQNQPQHF
NA,NA,TRBJ2-7,TRBV18,CASSPARVRAYEQYF
NA,TRBD1,TRBJ1-4,TRBV13,CASSLGRVSAGGKLFF
once,TRBD1,TRBJ2-3,TRBV30,CASDKQGQGTDTQYF
once,NA,TRBJ2-1,TRBV18,CASSPLGEDNEQFF